This is a list of T cell receptor beta chains from one sample in a study of blood T cell repertoires in COVID-19. Assay: immunoSEQ multiplex PCR; the TCRdb copy retains only in-frame clones and omits some. The data hold hundreds of thousands of clones, with about 87% observed a single time. Material for sequencing was peripheral blood. The source is a man between 18 and 35 years old with COVID-19, enrolled during active disease. Each CDR3 is given with its conserved first and last residue. Fields, in order: V gene, D gene, J gene, clone size, CDR3 DNA, CDR3 protein. A D gene is named only where the DNA matches it firmly. Some rows have no size entry. The others give once, few or many, or a class for an expanded clone.

>TRBV4-2|-|TRBJ2-1|-
TGTGCCAGCAGCCAAGATTACCCAGGGGACTACAATGAGCAGTTCTTC
CASSQDYPGDYNEQFF
>TRBV11-3|TRBD1|TRBJ2-3|-
TGTGCCAGCAGCTTAGAGGGGACAGGGCTGGATACGCAGTATTTT
CASSLEGTGLDTQYF
>TRBV19|TRBD1|TRBJ1-5|-
TGTGCCAGTAGTATAACAGGGGGTGTGGTGGAGTATTTT
CASSITGGVVEYF
>TRBV7-9|-|TRBJ2-3|-
TGTGCCAGCAGCCCCCGGGGCACAGATACGCAGTATTTT
CASSPRGTDTQYF
>TRBV4-1|TRBD1|TRBJ2-7|-
TGCGCCAGCAGCCTTACAGGGGACCACGAGCAGTACTTC
CASSLTGDHEQYF
>TRBV30|TRBD2|TRBJ2-1|-
TGTGCCTGGAACAGCGGGGTCTCCTACAATGAGCAGTTCTTC
CAWNSGVSYNEQFF
>TRBV13|-|TRBJ1-2|-
TGTGCCAGCAGCCCCTACAGGGCCTATGGCTACACCTTC
CASSPYRAYGYTF
>TRBV5-4|TRBD1|TRBJ1-1|-
TGTGCCAGCAGCCCAAGGACAGGGGACACTGAAGCTTTCTTT
CASSPRTGDTEAFF
>TRBV29-1|-|TRBJ2-7|once
TGCAGCGTTGAAGAAGGGACGGGAGTAGGTTACGAGCAGTACTTC
CSVEEGTGVGYEQYF
>TRBV29-1|TRBD2|TRBJ2-7|-
TGCAGCGCTGCCCAGCGGGGGTGGACTAGTTCCTACGAGCAGTACTTC
CSAAQRGWTSSYEQYF